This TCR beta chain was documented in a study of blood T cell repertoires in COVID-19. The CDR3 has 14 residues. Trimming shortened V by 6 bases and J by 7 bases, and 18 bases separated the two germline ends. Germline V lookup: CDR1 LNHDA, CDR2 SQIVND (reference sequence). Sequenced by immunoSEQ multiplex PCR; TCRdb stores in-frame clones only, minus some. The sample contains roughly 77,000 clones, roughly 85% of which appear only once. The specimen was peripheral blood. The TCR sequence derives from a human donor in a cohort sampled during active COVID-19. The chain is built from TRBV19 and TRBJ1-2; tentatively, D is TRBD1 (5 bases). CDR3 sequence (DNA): TGTGCCAGTAGCGAGGACACACAGCGTCCTGGCTACACCTTC. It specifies CASSEDTQRPGYTF. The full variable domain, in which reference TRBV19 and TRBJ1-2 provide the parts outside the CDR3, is DGGITQSPKYLFRKEGQNVTLSCEQNLNHDAMYWYRQDPGQGLRLIYYSQIVNDFQKGDIAEGYSVSREKKESFPLTVTSAQKNPTAFYLCASSEDTQRPGYTFGSGTRLTVV.